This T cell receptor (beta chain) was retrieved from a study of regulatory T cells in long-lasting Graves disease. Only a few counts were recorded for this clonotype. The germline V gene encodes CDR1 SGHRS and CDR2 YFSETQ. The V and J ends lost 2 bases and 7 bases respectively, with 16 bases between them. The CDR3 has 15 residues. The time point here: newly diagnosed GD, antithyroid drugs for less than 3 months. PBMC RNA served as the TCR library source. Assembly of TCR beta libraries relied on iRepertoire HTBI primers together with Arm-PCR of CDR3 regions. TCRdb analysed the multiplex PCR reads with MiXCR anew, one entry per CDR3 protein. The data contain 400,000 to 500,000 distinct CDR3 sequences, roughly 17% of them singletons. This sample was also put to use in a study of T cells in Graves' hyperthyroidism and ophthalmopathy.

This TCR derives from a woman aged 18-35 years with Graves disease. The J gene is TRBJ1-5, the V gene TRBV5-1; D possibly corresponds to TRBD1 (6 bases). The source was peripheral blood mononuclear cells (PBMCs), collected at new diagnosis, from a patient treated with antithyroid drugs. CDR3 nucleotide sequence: TGCGCCAGCAGCTTTTCCGGGGGCGCAGGCCAGCCCCAGCATTTT. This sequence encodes CASSFSGGAGQPQHF. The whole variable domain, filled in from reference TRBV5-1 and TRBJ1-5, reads KAGVTQTPRYLIKTRGQQVTLSCSPISGHRSVSWYQQTPGQGLQFLFEYFSETQRNKGNFPGRFSGRQFSNSRSEMNVSTLELGDSALYLCASSFSGGAGQPQHFGDGTRLSIL.